This T cell receptor (beta chain) was identified during a study of chemoradiotherapy in HPV16-positive cancers (dated by TCRdb to between 2020 and 2023). In terms of the full investigation: Candidate HPV-specific T-cell clones and common TCR motifs were defined by functional T-cell assays performed on cells from a couple of HPV16-positive patients. Whether T-cell immunity against the HPV oncoproteins E6 and E7 changes during chemoradiotherapy and whether survival is affected by this immunity were examined in the study. Next, the candidate HPV-specific TCRs and motifs were followed in TCR repertoires from more than 70 patients with HPV-related cancers.

Repertoires were sampled repeatedly over the course of chemoradiotherapy so that clonal expansion in the tumor microenvironment could be followed. Receptor libraries were prepared by the immunoSEQ multiplex PCR assay. TCRdb's version of the immuneACCESS table is confined to in-frame rearrangements and falls short of the full clone set. An unresolved V gene accounts for under half of the shortfall where checked; the remainder is of unknown origin. The sample table holds about 12,000 clones, of which more than 60% were seen once. Approximately 1% of the sample comes from the top ten. The V and J ends are trimmed by 0 bases and 2 bases, leaving 7 bases between them. Inclusive of the bounding cysteine and phenylalanine, the CDR3 is 14 residues long. Solely the CDR3 DNA is kept, with 42 bases framed from the first base. According to the germline V gene, CDR1 reads SGHTA and CDR2 reads FQGNSA. About this clone itself: There is no known antigen for this receptor. The input lacks base qualities; no much larger clone sits a single base away.

Overall study results and their limits: The functional definition of HPV-specific T cells came from only a couple of HPV16-positive patients, and the survival association was reported for HPV16-positive patients. Expansion of candidate HPV-specific clones and E7-related TCR motifs was observed in the tumor microenvironment during treatment, whereas no such expansion was observed for non-HPV-specific T cells. Improved recurrence-free survival in HPV16-positive patients was associated with expansion of HPV-responsive T cells during chemoradiotherapy.

Sample collection occurred from a patient who underwent chemoradiotherapy. The chain joins TRBV7-2 to TRBJ1-2; the D gene remains uncertain. The sequence was collected from a human donor with HPV-associated anogenital cancer. The DNA sequence is as follows: TGTGCCAGCAGCTTAGCCGTGCAGAACTATGGCTACACCTTC. This yields the protein CASSLAVQNYGYTF.